This TCR beta chain was observed in a study of blood T cells in healthy people across ages. Russia was home to the donors, healthy Caucasian individuals aged about 6 to 100. Primed by a sample-barcoded 5' primer and a J-beta primer mix, a second PCR proceeded for about 6 to 11 cycles. Every sample gave at least 2.5 million paired-end reads containing CDR3. One entry per CDR3 protein, called by TCRdb with MiXCR from the 5' RACE reads. This sample has 1.5 million to 1.8 million distinct CDR3 sequences; approximately 43% occur once, and the top ten carry around 4%. With 5 bases removed from V and 9 bases from J, the gap between germline ends came to 7 bases. The CDR3 is made up of 10 amino acids. Note on this clonotype: Its antigen remains unidentified.

Whole-study results and caveats: Diversity of TCR beta per million T cells declined in a roughly linear way with age. When set beside aged donors, long-lived donors presented more naive CD4+ cells and higher diversity.

The chain has TRBV12-3 or TRBV12-4 and TRBJ1-1, with D perhaps matching TRBD1 (6 bases). Sequencing was carried out using blood. The receptor was isolated from a woman under 30 in good health. DNA of the CDR3: TGTGCCAGCAGTGGACAGAAAGCTTTCTTT. This gives the protein CASSGQKAFF.